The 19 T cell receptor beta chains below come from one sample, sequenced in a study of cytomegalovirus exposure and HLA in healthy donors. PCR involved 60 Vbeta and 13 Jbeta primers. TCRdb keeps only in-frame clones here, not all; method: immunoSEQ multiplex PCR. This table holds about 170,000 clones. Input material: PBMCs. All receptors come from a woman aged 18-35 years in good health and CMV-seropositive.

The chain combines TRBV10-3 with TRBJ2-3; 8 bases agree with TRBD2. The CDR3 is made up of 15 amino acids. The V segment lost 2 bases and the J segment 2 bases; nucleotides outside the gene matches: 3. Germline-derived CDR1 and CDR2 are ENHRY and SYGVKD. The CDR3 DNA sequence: TGTGCCATCAGTGAGGACGGGGGGGACACAGATACGCAGTATTTT. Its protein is CAISEDGGDTDTQYF.

For the CDR3, the DNA is TGTGCCACCAGCGAGCCGGGACATGGCACAGATACGCAGTATTTT. Translated: CATSEPGHGTDTQYF. The chain carries TRBV15 and TRBJ2-3; D possibly corresponds to TRBD1 (6 bases). CDR1 and CDR2 from the germline V gene are LNHNV and YYDKDF (reference sequence). There are 15 residues in the CDR3. V was clipped by 5 bases and J by 1 base, with 13 bases between them.

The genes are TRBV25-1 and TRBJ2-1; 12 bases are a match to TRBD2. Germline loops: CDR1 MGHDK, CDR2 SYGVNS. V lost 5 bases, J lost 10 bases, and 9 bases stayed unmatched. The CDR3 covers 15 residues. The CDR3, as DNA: TGTGCCAGCAGTCCCTTTCTAGCGGGAGGGGCCGAGCAGTTCTTC. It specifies CASSPFLAGGAEQFF. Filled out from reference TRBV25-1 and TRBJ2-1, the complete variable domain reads EADIYQTPRYLVIGTGKKITLECSQTMGHDKMYWYQQDPGMELHLIHYSYGVNSTEKGDLSSESTVSRIRTEHFPLTLESARPSHTSQYLCASSPFLAGGAEQFFGPGTRLTVL.

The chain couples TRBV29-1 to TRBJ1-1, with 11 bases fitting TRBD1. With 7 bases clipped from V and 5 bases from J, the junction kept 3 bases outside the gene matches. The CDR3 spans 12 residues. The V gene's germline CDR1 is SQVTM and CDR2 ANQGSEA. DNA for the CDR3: TGCAGCGGTTGGGACAGGGGGACTGAAGCTTTCTTT. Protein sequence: CSGWDRGTEAFF.

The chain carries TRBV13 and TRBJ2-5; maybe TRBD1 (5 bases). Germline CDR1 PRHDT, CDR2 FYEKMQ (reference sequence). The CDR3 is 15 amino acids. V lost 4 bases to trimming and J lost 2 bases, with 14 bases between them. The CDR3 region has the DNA TGTGCCAGCAGCTCCAGGGAAAAGGTACAAGAGACCCAGTACTTC. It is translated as CASSSREKVQETQYF.

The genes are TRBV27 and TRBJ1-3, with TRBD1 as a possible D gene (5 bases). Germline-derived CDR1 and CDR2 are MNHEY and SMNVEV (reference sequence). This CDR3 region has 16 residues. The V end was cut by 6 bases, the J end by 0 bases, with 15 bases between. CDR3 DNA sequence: TGTGCCAGCAGCCCAGACAGATCCCGCTCTGGAAACACCATATATTTT. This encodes CASSPDRSRSGNTIYF.

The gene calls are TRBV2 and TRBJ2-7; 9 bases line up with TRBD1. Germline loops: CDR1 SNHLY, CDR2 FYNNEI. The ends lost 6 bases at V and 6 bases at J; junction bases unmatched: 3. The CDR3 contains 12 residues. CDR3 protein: CASRQGAREQYF. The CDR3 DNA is TGTGCCAGCAGACAGGGGGCCCGCGAGCAGTACTTC. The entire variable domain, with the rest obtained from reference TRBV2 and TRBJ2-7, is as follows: EPEVTQTPSHQVTQMGQEVILRCVPISNHLYFYWYRQILGQKVEFLVSFYNNEISEKSEIFDDQFSVERPDGSNFTLKIRSTKLEDSAMYFCASRQGAREQYFGPGTRLTVT.

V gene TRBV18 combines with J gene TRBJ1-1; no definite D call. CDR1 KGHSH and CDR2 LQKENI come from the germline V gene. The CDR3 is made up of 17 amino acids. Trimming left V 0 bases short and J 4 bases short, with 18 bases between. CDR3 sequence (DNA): TGTGCCAGCTCACCACCGTTTCCGGGTGTGAGAAGCACTGAAGCTTTCTTT. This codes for CASSPPFPGVRSTEAFF.

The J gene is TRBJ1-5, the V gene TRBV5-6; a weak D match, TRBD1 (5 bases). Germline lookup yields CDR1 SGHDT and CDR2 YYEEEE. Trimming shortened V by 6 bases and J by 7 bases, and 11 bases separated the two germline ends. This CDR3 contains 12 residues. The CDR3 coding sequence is TGTGCCAGCACCAGCGCAGGGCAGCCCCAGCATTTT. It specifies CASTSAGQPQHF.

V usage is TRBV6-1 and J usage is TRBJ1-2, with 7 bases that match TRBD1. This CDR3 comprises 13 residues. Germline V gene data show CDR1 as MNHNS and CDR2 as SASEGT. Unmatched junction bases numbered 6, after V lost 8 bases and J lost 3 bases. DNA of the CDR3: TGTGCCAGCTGGGGACAGAGCTACTATGGCTACACCTTC. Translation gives CASWGQSYYGYTF.

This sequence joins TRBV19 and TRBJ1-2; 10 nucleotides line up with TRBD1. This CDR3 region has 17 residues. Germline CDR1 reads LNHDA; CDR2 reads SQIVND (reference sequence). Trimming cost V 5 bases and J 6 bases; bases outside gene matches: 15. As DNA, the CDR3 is TGTGCCAGTAGTGCAGGGCCCTCGGGGACAGGGGTGAATGGCTACACCTTC. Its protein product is CASSAGPSGTGVNGYTF.

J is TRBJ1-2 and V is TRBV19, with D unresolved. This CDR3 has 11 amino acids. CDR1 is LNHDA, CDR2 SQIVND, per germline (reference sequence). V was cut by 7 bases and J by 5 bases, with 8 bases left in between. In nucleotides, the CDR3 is TGTGCCAGTACTAACCGATATGGCTACACCTTC. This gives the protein CASTNRYGYTF.

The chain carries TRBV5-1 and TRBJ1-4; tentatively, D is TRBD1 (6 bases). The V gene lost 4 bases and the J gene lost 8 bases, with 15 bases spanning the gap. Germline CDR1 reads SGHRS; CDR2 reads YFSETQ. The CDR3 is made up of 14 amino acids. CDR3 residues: CASSPLDREEKLFF. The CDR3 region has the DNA TGCGCCAGCAGCCCATTGGACAGAGAAGAAAAACTGTTTTTT.

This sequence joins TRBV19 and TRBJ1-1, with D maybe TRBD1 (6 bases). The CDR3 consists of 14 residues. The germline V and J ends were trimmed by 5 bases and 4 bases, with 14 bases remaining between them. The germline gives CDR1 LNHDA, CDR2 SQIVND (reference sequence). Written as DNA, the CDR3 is TGTGCCAGTAGTCTCCCAGGGGCCGGCACTGAAGCTTTCTTT. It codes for CASSLPGAGTEAFF.

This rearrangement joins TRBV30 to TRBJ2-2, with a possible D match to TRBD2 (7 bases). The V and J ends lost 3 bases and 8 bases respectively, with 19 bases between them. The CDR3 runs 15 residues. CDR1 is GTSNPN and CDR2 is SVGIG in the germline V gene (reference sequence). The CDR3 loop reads CAWRGGGVLLGELFF. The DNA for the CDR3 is TGTGCCTGGAGAGGGGGGGGCGTACTGTTAGGGGAGCTGTTTTTT.

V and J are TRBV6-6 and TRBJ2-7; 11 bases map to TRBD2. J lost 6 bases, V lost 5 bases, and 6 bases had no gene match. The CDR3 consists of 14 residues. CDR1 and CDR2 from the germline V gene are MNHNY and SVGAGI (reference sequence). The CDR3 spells CASSVAGGVREQYF. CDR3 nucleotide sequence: TGTGCCAGCAGTGTAGCGGGAGGGGTACGCGAGCAGTACTTC.

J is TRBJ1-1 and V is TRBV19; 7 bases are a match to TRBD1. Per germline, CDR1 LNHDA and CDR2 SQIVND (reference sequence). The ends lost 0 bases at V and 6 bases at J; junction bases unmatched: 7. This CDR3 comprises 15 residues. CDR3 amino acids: CASSIDAGGRAEAFF. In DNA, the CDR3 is TGTGCCAGTAGTATAGATGCAGGGGGTCGCGCTGAAGCTTTCTTT.

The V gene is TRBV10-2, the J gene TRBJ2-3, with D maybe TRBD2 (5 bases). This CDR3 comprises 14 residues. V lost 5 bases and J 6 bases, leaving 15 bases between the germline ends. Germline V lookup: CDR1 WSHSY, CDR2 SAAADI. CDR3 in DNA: TGCGCCAGCAGTAATCCAGACTACTCGGATACGCAGTATTTT. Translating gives CASSNPDYSDTQYF.

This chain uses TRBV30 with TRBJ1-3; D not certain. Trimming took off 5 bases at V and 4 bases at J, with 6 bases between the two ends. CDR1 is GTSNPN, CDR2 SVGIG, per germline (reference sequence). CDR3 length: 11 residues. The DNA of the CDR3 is TGTGCCTGGGAGTTGGGAAACACCATATATTTT. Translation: CAWELGNTIYF.